The 20 T cell receptor beta chains given below trace back to one sample, sequenced in a study of regulatory T cells in long-lasting Graves disease. Building the TCR beta libraries relied on iRepertoire HTBI primers, and CDR3 regions underwent Arm-PCR. TCRdb called the multiplex PCR reads again in MiXCR, with one record for every CDR3 protein. The sample has 550,000 to 600,000 distinct CDR3 sequences; approximately 16% are singletons. This sample's time point: newly diagnosed GD, antithyroid drugs for less than 3 months. Preparation of the TCR library used RNA extracted from PBMCs. Separately, the same data were catalogued under a study of T cells in Graves' hyperthyroidism and ophthalmopathy.

The specimen was peripheral blood mononuclear cells (PBMCs), collected at new diagnosis, from a patient treated with antithyroid drugs. These receptors originate from a man aged 18 to 30 with Graves disease.

This sequence joins TRBV10-3 and TRBJ2-7; TRBD1 aligns across 9 bases. Germline V gene sequence: CDR1 ENHRY, CDR2 SYGVKD. This CDR3 spans 14 amino acids. Trimming cost V 10 bases and J 0 bases; bases outside gene matches: 7. The CDR3 loop is CATGRGQGSYEQYF. The CDR3 coding sequence is TGTGCCACCGGCAGGGGACAGGGCTCCTACGAGCAGTACTTC.

The V call is TRBV5-1, the J call TRBJ2-1; D may match TRBD1 or TRBD2 (5 bases each). V was clipped by 4 bases and J by 6 bases, with 17 bases between them. The germline V gene has CDR1 SGHRS and CDR2 YFSETQ. CDR3 length: 15 residues. CDR3 DNA: TGCGCCAGCAGCCCCCCTGGGGGAGTTGTCAATGAGCAGTTCTTC. Encoded protein: CASSPPGGVVNEQFF.

The chain has TRBV3-1 and TRBJ2-1; possibly TRBD1 for D (6 bases). Per the germline V gene, CDR1 is LGHDT and CDR2 is YNNKEL (reference sequence). CDR3 length: 15 amino acids. The V end lost 1 base, the J end lost 5 bases, and 12 bases lay between the germline ends. The CDR3 loop is CASSQAGHRNNEQFF. CDR3 DNA sequence: TGTGCCAGCAGCCAAGCGGGACACAGAAACAATGAGCAGTTCTTC.

Worth noting for this clonotype: The conserved closing phenylalanine or tryptophan is absent in this CDR3, likely reflecting a read error. The genes are TRBV20-1 and TRBJ2-1, with 10 bases aligning to TRBD2. Looked up from germline, CDR1 is DFQATT and CDR2 is SNEGSKA (reference sequence). CDR3 length: 15 residues. The V and J ends lost 0 bases and 5 bases, in that order; junction bases with no gene match: 4. The CDR3 region is CSAREGTSANNEQFL. Here the CDR3 DNA reads TGCAGTGCTAGAGAAGGGACTAGCGCAAACAATGAGCAGTTCCTC.

Many counts were recorded for this clonotype. J is TRBJ2-3 and V is TRBV5-6, with unresolved D. V was cut by 9 bases and J by 1 base, with 12 bases left in between. The CDR3 totals 13 residues. In germline, CDR1 is SGHDT, CDR2 YYEEEE. The CDR3 region is CATWPRGTDTQYF. The CDR3 coding sequence is TGTGCCACTTGGCCCCGAGGCACAGATACGCAGTATTTT.

This clonotype has ten or more counts. This chain connects TRBV30 to TRBJ2-5; D remains ambiguous. Trimming left V 2 bases short and J 1 base short, with 8 bases between. The CDR3 is made up of 13 amino acids. Germline CDR1 reads GTSNPN; CDR2 reads SVGIG (reference sequence). The CDR3 DNA reads TGTGCCTGGAGTTCGACATTCCAAGAGACCCAGTACTTC. This sequence encodes CAWSSTFQETQYF. The full variable domain, in which reference TRBV30 and TRBJ2-5 provide the parts outside the CDR3, is SQTIHQWPATLVQPVGSPLSLECTVEGTSNPNLYWYRQAAGRGLQLLFYSVGIGQISSEVPQNLSASRPQDRQFILSSKKLLLSDSGFYLCAWSSTFQETQYFGPGTRLLVL.

The chain combines TRBV6-5 with TRBJ1-4; D is perhaps TRBD1 (6 bases). V was trimmed by 4 bases and J by 3 bases, leaving 18 bases between them. The germline V gene encodes CDR1 MNHEY and CDR2 SVGAGI. The CDR3 is 17 residues long. CDR3 sequence: CASSSTGRSRPNEKLFF. CDR3 in DNA: TGTGCCAGCAGTTCCACAGGGCGGTCTCGCCCTAATGAAAAACTGTTTTTT.

This clonotype has ten or more counts. The rearrangement links TRBV13 to TRBJ1-1; D not resolved. The germline V and J ends were trimmed by 1 base and 11 bases, with 14 bases remaining between them. Looked up from germline, CDR1 is PRHDT and CDR2 is FYEKMQ (reference sequence). The CDR3 spans 13 residues. The CDR3 sequence: CASSLEAWVGAFF. The CDR3 nucleotides are TGTGCCAGCAGCTTAGAAGCTTGGGTTGGGGCTTTCTTT.

The chain couples TRBV20-1 to TRBJ2-3; 14 nucleotides align to TRBD2. Germline-derived CDR1 and CDR2 are DFQATT and SNEGSKA (reference sequence). The CDR3 has 18 amino acids. The V and J ends lost 1 base and 0 bases, in that order; junction bases with no gene match: 6. The CDR3 nucleotides are TGCAGTGCTAGAGCGGGACTAGCGGGAGCGGAGAGCACAGATACGCAGTATTTT. Encoded protein: CSARAGLAGAESTDTQYF.

This clonotype came up many times. The rearrangement uses TRBV27 and TRBJ1-5; D may be TRBD1 (5 bases). V lost 6 bases to trimming and J lost 1 base, with 10 bases between them. CDR1 MNHEY and CDR2 SMNVEV come from the germline V gene (reference sequence). CDR3 length: 14 amino acids. The chain's CDR3 is CASRTGASNQPQHF. CDR3 sequence (DNA): TGTGCCAGCAGGACCGGGGCCAGCAATCAGCCCCAGCATTTT.

On this clonotype: Since a much larger clone is just one base distant, this may be a read error. The chain uses TRBV5-1 and TRBJ2-1, with TRBD2 matching 7 bases. Trimming cost V 4 bases and J 9 bases; bases outside gene matches: 13. Germline-derived CDR1 and CDR2 are SGHRS and YFSETQ. This CDR3 contains 15 residues. In DNA, the CDR3 is TGCGCCAGCAGCCTAACCGGGACTACCGTCAGTGAGCAGTTCTTC. This sequence encodes CASSLTGTTVSEQFF.

The V gene is TRBV20-1, the J gene TRBJ2-1; 10 bases are shared with TRBD2. Germline V gene lookup returns CDR1 DFQATT and CDR2 SNEGSKA (reference sequence). Trimming removed 7 bases from V and 9 bases from J; junction bases left unmatched: 9. The CDR3 is made up of 13 amino acids. CDR3 in amino acids: CSVMSGRAGEQFF. The CDR3 region has the DNA TGCAGTGTTATGAGCGGGAGGGCCGGTGAGCAGTTCTTC.

This clonotype was observed at least ten times. The gene calls are TRBV12-3 or TRBV12-4 and TRBJ2-1; 7 nucleotides match TRBD1. With 7 bases clipped from V and 5 bases from J, the junction kept 11 bases outside the gene matches. CDR3 length: 15 amino acids. The DNA for the CDR3 is TGTGCCAGCACGCTAAGGGGGCCTCGTGACAATGAGCAGTTCTTC. This translates into CASTLRGPRDNEQFF.

A note on this clonotype: This may be a read error: a much more frequent sequence differs by one nucleotide. CDR3 DNA: TGTGCCAGCAGCTTATTCGTCGAGCAGTACTTC. This gives the protein CASSLFVEQYF. The genes are TRBV7-9 and TRBJ2-5, with D hard to call. Near its end, the DNA agrees better with TRBJ2-7, so the J call may be wrong. This CDR3 is built from 11 residues. CDR1 and CDR2 from the germline V gene are SEHNR and FQNEAQ (reference sequence).

This clonotype was counted at least ten times. The chain combines TRBV3-1 with TRBJ2-7, with 9 bases that match TRBD1. CDR1 is LGHDT, CDR2 YNNKEL, per germline (reference sequence). The CDR3 consists of 15 residues. Trimming cost V 3 bases and J 5 bases; bases outside gene matches: 8. The CDR3 region has the DNA TGTGCCAGCAGCCATACAACCGGGACAGGGAACGAGCAGTACTTC. Translation: CASSHTTGTGNEQYF.

Many counts were recorded for this clonotype. The rearrangement uses TRBV19 and TRBJ1-1; D call uncertain. CDR3 length: 13 amino acids. The germline CDR1 and CDR2 sequences are LNHDA and SQIVND (reference sequence). The V end lost 4 bases, the J end lost 4 bases, and 10 bases lay between the germline ends. The CDR3 DNA is TGTGCCAGTAGTAGACGGGAAGGCACTGAAGCTTTCTTT. It codes for CASSRREGTEAFF.

V and J are TRBV27 and TRBJ2-2, with TRBD2 matching over 7 bases. Trimming at V came to 5 bases and at J to 7 bases, leaving 7 bases not matched to a gene. This CDR3 is built from 14 residues. The germline V gene encodes CDR1 MNHEY and CDR2 SMNVEV (reference sequence). The DNA of the CDR3 is TGTGCCAGCAGTGCGAGCGGGACGGTCGGGGAGCTGTTTTTT. Encoded protein: CASSASGTVGELFF.

This clonotype was seen repeatedly, ten times or more. J is TRBJ2-7 and V is TRBV28; TRBD1 matches 8 bases. The CDR3 has 14 residues. V trimming: 6 bases; J trimming: 2 bases; junction bases outside the gene matches: 6. Germline V gene sequence: CDR1 MDHEN, CDR2 SYDVKM. The DNA of the CDR3 is TGTGCCAGCAGACTACCGGGACAGGCCTACGAGCAGTACTTC. Its protein product is CASRLPGQAYEQYF.

There are a few counts of this clonotype. This chain uses TRBV27 with TRBJ2-5, with a possible D match to TRBD1 (5 bases). Between the trimmed V and J ends, which lost 7 bases and 7 bases, there was a span of 13 bases. Germline CDR1 reads MNHEY; CDR2 reads SMNVEV (reference sequence). The CDR3 runs 12 residues. The chain's CDR3 is CASTGWGGTQYF. The CDR3 region has the DNA TGTGCCAGCACAGGGTGGGGTGGGACCCAGTACTTC.

In this sample, this clonotype turned up many times. V gene TRBV2 combines with J gene TRBJ2-5; 10 bases line up with TRBD1. Germline CDR1 reads SNHLY; CDR2 reads FYNNEI. Losses at the gene ends were 7 bases for V and 5 bases for J; bases not matched to a gene: 10. The CDR3 is made up of 15 amino acids. The chain's CDR3 is CASNPGTGVVETQYF. Written as DNA, the CDR3 is TGTGCCAGCAATCCCGGGACAGGGGTCGTTGAGACCCAGTACTTC.